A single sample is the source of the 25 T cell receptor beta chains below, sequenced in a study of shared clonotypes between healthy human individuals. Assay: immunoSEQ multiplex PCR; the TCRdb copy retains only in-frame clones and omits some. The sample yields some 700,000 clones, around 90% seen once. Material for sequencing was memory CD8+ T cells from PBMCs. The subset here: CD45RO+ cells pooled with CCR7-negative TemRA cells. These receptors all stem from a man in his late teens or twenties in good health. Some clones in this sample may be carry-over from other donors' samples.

Written as DNA, the CDR3 is TGTGCCAGCAGAGTGGGGACAGGCTATGAGCAGTTCTTC. This codes for CASRVGTGYEQFF. The gene calls are TRBV27 and TRBJ2-1; the match to TRBD1 covers 8 bases. This CDR3 spans 13 amino acids. The germline V gene has CDR1 MNHEY and CDR2 SMNVEV (reference sequence). J lost 8 bases, V lost 6 bases, and 6 bases had no gene match.

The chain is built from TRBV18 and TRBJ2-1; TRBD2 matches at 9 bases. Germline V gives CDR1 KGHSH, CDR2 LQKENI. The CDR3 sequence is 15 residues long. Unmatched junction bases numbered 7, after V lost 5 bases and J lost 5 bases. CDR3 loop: CASSSASGINNEQFF. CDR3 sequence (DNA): TGTGCCAGCTCATCCGCTAGCGGGATTAACAATGAGCAGTTCTTC.

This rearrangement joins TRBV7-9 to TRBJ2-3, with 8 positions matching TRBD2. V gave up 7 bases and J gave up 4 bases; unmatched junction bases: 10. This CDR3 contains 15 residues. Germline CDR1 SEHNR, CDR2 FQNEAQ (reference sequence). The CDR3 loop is CASTGGTFPPDTQYF. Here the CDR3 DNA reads TGTGCCAGCACGGGGGGGACCTTCCCCCCAGATACGCAGTATTTT. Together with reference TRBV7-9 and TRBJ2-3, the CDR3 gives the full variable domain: DTGVSQNPRHKITKRGQNVTFRCDPISEHNRLYWYRQTLGQGPEFLTYFQNEAQLEKSRLLSDRFSAERPKGSFSTLEIQRTEQGDSAMYLCASTGGTFPPDTQYFGPGTRLTVL.

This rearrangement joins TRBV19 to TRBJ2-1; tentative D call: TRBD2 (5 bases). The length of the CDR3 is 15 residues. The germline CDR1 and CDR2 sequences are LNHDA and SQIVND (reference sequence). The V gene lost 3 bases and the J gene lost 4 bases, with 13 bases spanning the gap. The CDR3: CASSISPGTYNEQFF. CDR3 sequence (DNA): TGTGCCAGTAGTATCTCTCCGGGAACATACAATGAGCAGTTCTTC.

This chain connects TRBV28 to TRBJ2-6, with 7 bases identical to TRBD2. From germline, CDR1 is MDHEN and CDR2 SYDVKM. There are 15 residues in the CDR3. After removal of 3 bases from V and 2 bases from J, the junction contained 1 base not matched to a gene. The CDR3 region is CASSFREAGANVLTF. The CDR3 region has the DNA TGTGCCAGCAGTTTCCGGGAGGCTGGGGCCAACGTCCTGACTTTC.

The CDR3 spells CASTPWGLYEQYF. Here the CDR3 DNA reads TGTGCCAGCACCCCGTGGGGTCTTTACGAGCAGTACTTC. This rearrangement joins TRBV28 to TRBJ2-7; no clear D gene. The CDR3 has 13 amino acids. Trimming took 7 bases from V and 4 from J, leaving 14 bases between them. Germline V gene data show CDR1 as MDHEN and CDR2 as SYDVKM. The full variable domain, with the rest looked up from reference TRBV28 and TRBJ2-7, is DVKVTQSSRYLVKRTGEKVFLECVQDMDHENMFWYRQDPGLGLRLIYFSYDVKMKEKGDIPEGYSVSREKKERFSLILESASTNQTSMYLCASTPWGLYEQYFGPGTRLTVT.

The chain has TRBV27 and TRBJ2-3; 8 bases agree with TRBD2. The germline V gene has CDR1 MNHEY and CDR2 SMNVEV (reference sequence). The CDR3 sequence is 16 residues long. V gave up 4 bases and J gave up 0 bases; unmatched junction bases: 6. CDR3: CASSSLAATSTDTQYF. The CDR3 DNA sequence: TGTGCCAGCAGTTCACTAGCGGCAACGAGCACAGATACGCAGTATTTT.

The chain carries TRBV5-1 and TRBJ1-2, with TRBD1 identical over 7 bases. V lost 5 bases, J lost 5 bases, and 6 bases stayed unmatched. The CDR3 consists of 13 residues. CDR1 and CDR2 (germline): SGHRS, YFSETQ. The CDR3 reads CASRGDRMYGYTF. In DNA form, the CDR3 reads TGCGCCAGCAGGGGGGACAGAATGTATGGCTACACCTTC.

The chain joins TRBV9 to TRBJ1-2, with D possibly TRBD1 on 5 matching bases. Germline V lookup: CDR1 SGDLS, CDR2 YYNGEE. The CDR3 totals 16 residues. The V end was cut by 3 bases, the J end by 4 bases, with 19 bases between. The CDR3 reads CASSALWDLSGYGYTF. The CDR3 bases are TGTGCCAGCAGCGCCCTATGGGACCTCTCGGGCTATGGCTACACCTTC.

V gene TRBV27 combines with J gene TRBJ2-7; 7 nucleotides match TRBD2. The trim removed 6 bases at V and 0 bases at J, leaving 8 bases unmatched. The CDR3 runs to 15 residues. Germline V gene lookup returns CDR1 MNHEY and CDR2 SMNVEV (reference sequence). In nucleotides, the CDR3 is TGTGCCAGCAGCATTAGCGGGCCCCTCTCCTACGAGCAGTACTTC. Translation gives CASSISGPLSYEQYF.

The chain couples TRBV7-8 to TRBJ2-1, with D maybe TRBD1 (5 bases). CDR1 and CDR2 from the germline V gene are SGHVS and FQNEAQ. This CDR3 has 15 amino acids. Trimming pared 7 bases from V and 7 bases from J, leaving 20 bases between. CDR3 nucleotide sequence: TGTGCCAGCACCATTCCCCCGGACATTTCGAATGAGCAGTTCTTC. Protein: CASTIPPDISNEQFF. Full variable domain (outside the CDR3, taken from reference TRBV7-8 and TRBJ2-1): GAGVSQSPRYKVAKRGQDVALRCDPISGHVSLFWYQQALGQGPEFLTYFQNEAQLDKSGLPSDRFFAERPEGSVSTLKIQRTQQEDSAVYLCASTIPPDISNEQFFGPGTRLTVL.

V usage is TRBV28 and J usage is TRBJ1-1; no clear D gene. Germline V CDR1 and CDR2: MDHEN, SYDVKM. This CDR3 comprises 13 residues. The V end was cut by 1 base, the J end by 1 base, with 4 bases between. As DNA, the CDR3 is TGTGCCAGCAGTTTATCGACGAACACTGAAGCTTTCTTT. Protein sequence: CASSLSTNTEAFF.

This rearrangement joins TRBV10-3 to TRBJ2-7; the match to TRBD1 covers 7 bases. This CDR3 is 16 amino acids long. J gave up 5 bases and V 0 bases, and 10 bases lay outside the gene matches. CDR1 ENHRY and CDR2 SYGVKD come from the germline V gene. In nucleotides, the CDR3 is TGTGCCATCAGTGAGTCAGTACGACAGGGCGGGCACGAGCAGTACTTC. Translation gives CAISESVRQGGHEQYF.

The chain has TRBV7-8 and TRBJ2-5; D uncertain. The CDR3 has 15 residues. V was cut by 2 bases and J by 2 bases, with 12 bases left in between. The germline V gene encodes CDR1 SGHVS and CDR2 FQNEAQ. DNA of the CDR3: TGTGCCAGCAGCTTAAAGGGTGCGGTACAAGAGACCCAGTACTTC. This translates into CASSLKGAVQETQYF.

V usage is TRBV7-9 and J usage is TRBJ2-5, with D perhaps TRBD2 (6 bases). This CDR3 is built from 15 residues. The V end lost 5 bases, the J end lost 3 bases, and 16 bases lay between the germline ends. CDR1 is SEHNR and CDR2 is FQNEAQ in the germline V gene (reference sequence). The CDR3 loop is CASSLRLGMEETQYF. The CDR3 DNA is TGTGCCAGCAGCCTGAGACTAGGAATGGAAGAGACCCAGTACTTC.

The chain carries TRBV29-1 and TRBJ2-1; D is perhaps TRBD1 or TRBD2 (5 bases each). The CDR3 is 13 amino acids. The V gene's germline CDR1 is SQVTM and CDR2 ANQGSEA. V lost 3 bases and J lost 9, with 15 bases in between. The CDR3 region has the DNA TGCAGCGTTGATCTGGGACGGGCTTCTGAGCAGTTCTTC. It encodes CSVDLGRASEQFF.

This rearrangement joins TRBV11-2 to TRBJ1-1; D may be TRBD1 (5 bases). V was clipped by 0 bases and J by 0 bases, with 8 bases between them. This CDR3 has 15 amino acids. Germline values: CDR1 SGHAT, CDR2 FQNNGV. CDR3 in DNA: TGTGCCAGCAGCTTAGATCCAGGGTTGAACACTGAAGCTTTCTTT. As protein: CASSLDPGLNTEAFF.

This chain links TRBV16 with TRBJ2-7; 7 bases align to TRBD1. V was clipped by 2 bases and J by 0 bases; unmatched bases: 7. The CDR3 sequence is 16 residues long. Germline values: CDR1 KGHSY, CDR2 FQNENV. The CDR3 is CASSQVLQGDSYEQYF. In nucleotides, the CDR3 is TGTGCCAGCAGCCAAGTCCTCCAGGGGGACTCCTACGAGCAGTACTTC.

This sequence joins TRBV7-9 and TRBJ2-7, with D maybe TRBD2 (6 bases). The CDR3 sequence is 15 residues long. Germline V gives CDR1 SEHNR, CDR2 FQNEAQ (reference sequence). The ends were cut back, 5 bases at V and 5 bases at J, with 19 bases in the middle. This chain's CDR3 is CASSPSTEWGDEQYF. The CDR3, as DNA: TGTGCCAGCAGCCCGAGTACGGAGTGGGGGGACGAGCAGTACTTC.

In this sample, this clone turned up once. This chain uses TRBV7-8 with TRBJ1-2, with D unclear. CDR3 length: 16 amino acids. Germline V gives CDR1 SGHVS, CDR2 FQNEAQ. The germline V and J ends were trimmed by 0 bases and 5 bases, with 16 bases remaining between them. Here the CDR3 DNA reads TGTGCCAGCAGCTTAGCACGGGCAGGCGCTATTTATGGCTACACCTTC. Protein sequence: CASSLARAGAIYGYTF.

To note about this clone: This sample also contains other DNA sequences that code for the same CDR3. DNA for the CDR3: TGTGCCAGCAGCTTGGGCGGGACCTACGAGCAGTACTTC. Its translation is CASSLGGTYEQYF. The rearrangement uses TRBV5-5 and TRBJ2-7; maybe TRBD2 (6 bases). Germline V CDR1 and CDR2: SGHKS, YYEKEE (reference sequence). Trimming took 0 bases from V and 2 from J, leaving 6 bases between them. The CDR3 consists of 13 residues.

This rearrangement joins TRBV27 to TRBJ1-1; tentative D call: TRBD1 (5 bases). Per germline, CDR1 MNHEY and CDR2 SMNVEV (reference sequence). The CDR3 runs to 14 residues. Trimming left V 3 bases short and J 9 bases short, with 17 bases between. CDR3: CASSFRVRGEKAFF. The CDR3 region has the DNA TGTGCCAGCAGTTTTCGGGTTCGGGGGGAGAAAGCTTTCTTT.

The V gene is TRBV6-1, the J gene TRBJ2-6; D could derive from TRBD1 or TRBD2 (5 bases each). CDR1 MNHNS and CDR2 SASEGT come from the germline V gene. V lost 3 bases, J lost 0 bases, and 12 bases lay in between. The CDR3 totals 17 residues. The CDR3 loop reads CASSEFGAYSGANVLTF. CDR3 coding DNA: TGTGCCAGCAGTGAGTTCGGGGCCTACTCTGGGGCCAACGTCCTGACTTTC.

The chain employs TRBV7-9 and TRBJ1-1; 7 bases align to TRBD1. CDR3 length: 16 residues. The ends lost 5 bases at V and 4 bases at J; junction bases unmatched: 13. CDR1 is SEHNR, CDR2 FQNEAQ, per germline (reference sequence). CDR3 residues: CASSHRTGPRFTEAFF. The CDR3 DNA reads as TGTGCCAGCAGCCACCGGACAGGCCCCAGATTCACTGAAGCTTTCTTT.

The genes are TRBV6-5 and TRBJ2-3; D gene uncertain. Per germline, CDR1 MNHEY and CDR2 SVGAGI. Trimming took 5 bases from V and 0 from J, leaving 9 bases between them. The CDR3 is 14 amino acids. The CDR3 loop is CASSAQASTDTQYF. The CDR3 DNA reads TGTGCCAGCAGTGCACAAGCTAGCACAGATACGCAGTATTTT.